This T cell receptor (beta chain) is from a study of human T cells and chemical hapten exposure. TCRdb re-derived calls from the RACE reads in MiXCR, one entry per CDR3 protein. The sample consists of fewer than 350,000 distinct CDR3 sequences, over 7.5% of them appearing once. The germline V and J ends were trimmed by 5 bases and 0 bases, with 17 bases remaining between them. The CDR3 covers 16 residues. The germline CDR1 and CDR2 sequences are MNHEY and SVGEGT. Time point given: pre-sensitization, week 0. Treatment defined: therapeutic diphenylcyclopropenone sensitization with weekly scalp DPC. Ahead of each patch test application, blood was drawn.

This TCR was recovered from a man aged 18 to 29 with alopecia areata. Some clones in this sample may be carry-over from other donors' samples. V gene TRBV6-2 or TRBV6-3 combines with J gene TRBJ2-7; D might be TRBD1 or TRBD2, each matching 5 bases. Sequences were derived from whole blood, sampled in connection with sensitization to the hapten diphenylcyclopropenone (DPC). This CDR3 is CASSLIPGPSSYEQYF. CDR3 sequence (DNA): TGTGCCAGCAGTCTAATCCCGGGACCCAGCTCCTACGAGCAGTACTTC.